This entry features one TCR beta chain sequence. These data originate in a study of CD8+ T cells in alopecia areata. Turning to the study itself: Severity in treated patients was scored by percentage of scalp area affected.

Extraction of RNA preceded its reverse transcription into cDNA, which served as the sequencing template. TCRdb keeps only in-frame clones here, not all; method: immunoSEQ multiplex PCR. The profile shows roughly 100,000 clones, around 60% of them singletons. Germline V CDR1 and CDR2: SSHAT, FNYEAQ (reference sequence). This CDR3 is 13 amino acids long. Trimming took 5 bases from V and 4 from J, leaving 10 bases between them. Documented treatment: oral pan-JAK inhibitor, 5-10 mg twice daily. The source is a human donor with alopecia areata. V gene TRBV7-7 combines with J gene TRBJ2-3; D unclear. Sequencing used CD8+ T cells sorted from blood, obtained around week 55, from a patient treated with tofacitinib. CDR3 sequence: CASSPDASDTQYF. The CDR3 nucleotides are TGTGCCAGCAGCCCGGACGCTTCAGATACGCAGTATTTT.